This T cell receptor beta chain appears in the sequencing data of a study of CD8 T cells in Susac syndrome (dated by TCRdb to the late 2010s). In the study overall: Repertoire sequencing was used to test whether CD8+ T cell activation and differentiation in Susac syndrome was antigen driven. The study compared CD8+ T cell repertoire clonality among roughly 12 healthy donors, roughly 14 Susac syndrome patients and about 16 multiple sclerosis patients.

RNA was extracted using the RNeasy kit, and roughly 0.45 to 1 ug of the RNA was reverse transcribed with random hexamers. TCR beta CDR3 regions were amplified with the immunoSEQ multiplex PCR assay covering 54 Vbeta and 13 Jbeta segments. Bias from PCR amplification was corrected by using a synthetic template baseline for primer optimization and for computational correction. Under the source paper's analysis protocol: Only productive sequences were kept, with reads annotated to V, D and J genes according to IMGT and analyzed in immunoSEQ Analyzer. Clonality was computed as one minus Shannon entropy normalized by log2 of the number of productive unique sequences. For each patient and control, public and private clones were evaluated within the 100 most prevalent clones. Clones were defined as Susac-specific if absent from the healthy and MS cohorts, from over a thousand published viral clones and from other ImmuneACCESS disease sequences. The public reads were run again by TCRdb, first through fastp at Q25 and then through MiXCR, and only productive beta chains were kept. Merged by CDR3 protein, the rows form single entries marked with the most common genes and DNA. The V and J calls here are based on TCRdb, not the publication. In all, the sample holds about 180,000 distinct CDR3 sequences, and approximately 95% of those were seen once. Jointly, the top ten make up roughly 0.16% of the sample.

For this clonotype: Its antigen specificity is not known. No much larger clone is present one base from it, and per-base qualities are unavailable.

The germline V gene supplies CDR1 SGHVS and CDR2 FQNEAQ. V and J lose 5 bases and 5 bases, and a span of 19 bases separates them. The CDR3 runs 15 residues from the cysteine to the phenylalanine. The DNA shown is the 45-base CDR3, in frame from base 1. The paper's findings and limits, for the study overall: The study acknowledged that relatively few individuals were included in the TCR sequencing and HLA analysis.

Peripheral blood CD8+ and CD4+ T cells from healthy donors, Susac syndrome patients and multiple sclerosis patients were profiled by high-throughput TCR beta sequencing. The multiple sclerosis controls were treatment-naive patients whose relapsing-remitting disease, either stable or active, fulfilled the revised McDonald criteria. Bulk CD8+ and CD4+ T cells were purified magnetically by negative isolation, whereas CD8+ TEMRA cells were enriched by FACS. Blood was drawn into EDTA tubes, processed within 24 hours, and PBMCs were isolated by density gradient centrifugation. PBMCs intended for TCR sequencing were cryopreserved in liquid nitrogen and were subsequently thawed in a 37 degrees C water bath. A purity of at least 90% was achieved for sorted or isolated CD4+, CD8+ and CD8+ TEMRA cells.

The receptor was isolated from a human donor with multiple sclerosis. The source material was CD8+ T cells from PBMCs. Recombination connected TRBV7-8 to TRBJ2-7; the D gene is possibly TRBD1 or TRBD2, with 5 bases matching each. CDR3 loop: CASSQGPLAGDEQYF. At the DNA level, the sequence is TGTGCCAGCAGCCAGGGACCCCTCGCTGGGGACGAGCAGTACTTC. When the CDR3 is completed using the reference TRBV7-8 and TRBJ2-7 genes on either side, the full variable domain is GAGVSQSPRYKVAKRGQDVALRCDPISGHVSLFWYQQALGQGPEFLTYFQNEAQLDKSGLPSDRFFAERPEGSVSTLKIQRTQQEDSAVYLCASSQGPLAGDEQYFGPGTRLTVT.